Here is one TCR beta chain with its context. Antigen unknown. Method: immunoSEQ multiplex PCR; TCRdb's copy keeps in-frame clones and lacks some. The repertoire holds 9,500 to 10,000 clones, with over 60% as singletons. This sample is drawn from a study of T cell repertoires in ileal Crohn's disease. Whole-study results and caveats: Endoscopic recurrence occurred in every patient whose clonality exceeded 26.8%.

The TCR was taken from an adult with Crohn's disease. The specimen sequenced was ileal tissue.

The CDR3 is CASSLQGAWRNSPLHF. For the CDR3, the DNA is TGTGCCAGCAGCTTGCAGGGGGCCTGGAGGAATTCACCCCTCCACTTT. V is TRBV5-4 and J is TRBJ1-6, with 8 bases fitting TRBD1. Trimming took 1 base from V and 7 from J; bases not matched to a gene: 7. This CDR3 comprises 16 residues. Germline V gene lookup returns CDR1 SGHNT and CDR2 YYREEE (reference sequence).